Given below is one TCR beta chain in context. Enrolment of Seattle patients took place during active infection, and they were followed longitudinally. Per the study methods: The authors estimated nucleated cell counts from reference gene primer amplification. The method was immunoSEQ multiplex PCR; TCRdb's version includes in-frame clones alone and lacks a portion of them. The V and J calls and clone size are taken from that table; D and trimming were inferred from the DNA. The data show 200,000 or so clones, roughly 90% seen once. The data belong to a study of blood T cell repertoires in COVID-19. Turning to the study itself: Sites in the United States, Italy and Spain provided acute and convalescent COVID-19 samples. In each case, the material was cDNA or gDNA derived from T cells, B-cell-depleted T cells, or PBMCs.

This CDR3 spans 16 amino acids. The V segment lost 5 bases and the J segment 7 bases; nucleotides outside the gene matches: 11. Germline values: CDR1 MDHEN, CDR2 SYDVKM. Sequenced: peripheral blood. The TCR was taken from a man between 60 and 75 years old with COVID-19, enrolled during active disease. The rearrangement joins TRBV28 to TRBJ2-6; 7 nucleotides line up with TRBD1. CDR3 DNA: TGTGCCAGCAGTAGGAACGACAAGGGGGCAGCCAACGTCCTGACTTTC. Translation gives CASSRNDKGAANVLTF.